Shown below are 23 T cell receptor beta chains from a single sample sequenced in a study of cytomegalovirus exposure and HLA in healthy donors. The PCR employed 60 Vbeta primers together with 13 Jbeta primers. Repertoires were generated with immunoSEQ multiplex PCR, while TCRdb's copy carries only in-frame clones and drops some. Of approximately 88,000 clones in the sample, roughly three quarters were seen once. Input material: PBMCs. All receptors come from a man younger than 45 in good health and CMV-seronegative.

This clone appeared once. The chain's CDR3 is CSVPRGTSGSTDTQYF. CDR3 DNA: TGCAGCGTCCCTAGAGGGACTAGCGGTAGCACAGATACGCAGTATTTT. The V gene is TRBV29-1, the J gene TRBJ2-3; TRBD2 agrees at 11 bases. Trimming removed 6 bases from V and 0 bases from J; junction bases left unmatched: 8. This CDR3 comprises 16 residues. Germline CDR1 SQVTM, CDR2 ANQGSEA.

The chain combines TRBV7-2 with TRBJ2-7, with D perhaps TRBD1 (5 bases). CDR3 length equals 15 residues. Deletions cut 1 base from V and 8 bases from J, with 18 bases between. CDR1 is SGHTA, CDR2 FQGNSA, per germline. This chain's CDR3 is CASSLGGHPHLQQYF. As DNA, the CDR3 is TGTGCCAGCAGCTTAGGAGGACACCCCCACCTACAGCAGTACTTC.

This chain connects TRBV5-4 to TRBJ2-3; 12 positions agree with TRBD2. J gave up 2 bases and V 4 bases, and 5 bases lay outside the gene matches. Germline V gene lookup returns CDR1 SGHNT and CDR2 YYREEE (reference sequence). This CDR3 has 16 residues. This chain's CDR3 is CASSLRLAGATDTQYF. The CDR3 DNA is TGTGCCAGCAGCCTTCGACTAGCGGGGGCCACAGATACGCAGTATTTT.

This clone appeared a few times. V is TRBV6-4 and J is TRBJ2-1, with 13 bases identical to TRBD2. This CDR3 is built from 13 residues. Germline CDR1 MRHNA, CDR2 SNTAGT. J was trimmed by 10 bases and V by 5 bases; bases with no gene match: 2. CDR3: CASSRTSGGEQFF. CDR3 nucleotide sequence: TGTGCCAGCAGTAGGACTAGCGGGGGAGAGCAGTTCTTC.

CDR3 sequence (DNA): TGTGCCAGTAGTATTAGCTACAGGGGGGGATTGGACACTGAAGCTTTCTTT. This sequence encodes CASSISYRGGLDTEAFF. The chain is built from TRBV19 and TRBJ1-1; TRBD1 matches 8 bases. CDR3 length equals 17 residues. Looked up from germline, CDR1 is LNHDA and CDR2 is SQIVND (reference sequence). The junction had 12 bases not matched to a gene; V was cut back by 3 bases and J by 3 bases.

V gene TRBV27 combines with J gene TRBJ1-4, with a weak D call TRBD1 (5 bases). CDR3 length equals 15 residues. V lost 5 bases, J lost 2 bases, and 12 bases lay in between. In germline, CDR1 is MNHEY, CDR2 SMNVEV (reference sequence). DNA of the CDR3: TGTGCCAGCAGTCCAACAGGTTATACTAATGAAAAACTGTTTTTT. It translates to CASSPTGYTNEKLFF. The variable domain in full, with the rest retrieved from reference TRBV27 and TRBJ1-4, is EAQVTQNPRYLITVTGKKLTVTCSQNMNHEYMSWYRQDPGLGLRQIYYSMNVEVTDKGDVPEGYKVSRKEKRNFPLILESPSPNQTSLYFCASSPTGYTNEKLFFGSGTQLSVL.

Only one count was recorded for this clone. The CDR3 loop reads CASGRGPLRLYGYTF. The CDR3 DNA reads TGTGCCAGCGGGCGGGGACCCCTCCGGCTATATGGCTACACCTTC. This chain joins TRBV27 and TRBJ1-2; perhaps TRBD1 as D (5 bases). From germline, CDR1 is MNHEY and CDR2 SMNVEV (reference sequence). The germline V and J ends were trimmed by 8 bases and 5 bases, with 21 bases remaining between them. The length of the CDR3 is 15 residues.

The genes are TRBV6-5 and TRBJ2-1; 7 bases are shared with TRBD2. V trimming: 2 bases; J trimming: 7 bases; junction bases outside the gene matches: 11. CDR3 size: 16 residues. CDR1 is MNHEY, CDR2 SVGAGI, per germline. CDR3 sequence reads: CASSYVGGSIPNEQFF. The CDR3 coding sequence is TGTGCCAGCAGTTACGTCGGCGGGAGTATACCGAATGAGCAGTTCTTC.

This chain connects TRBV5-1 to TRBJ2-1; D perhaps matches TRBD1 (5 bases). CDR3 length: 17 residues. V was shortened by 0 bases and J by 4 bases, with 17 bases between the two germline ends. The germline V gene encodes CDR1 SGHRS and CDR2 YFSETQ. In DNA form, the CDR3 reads TGCGCCAGCAGCTTGGAGGTACAGGATCGCGTTTACAATGAGCAGTTCTTC. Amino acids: CASSLEVQDRVYNEQFF.

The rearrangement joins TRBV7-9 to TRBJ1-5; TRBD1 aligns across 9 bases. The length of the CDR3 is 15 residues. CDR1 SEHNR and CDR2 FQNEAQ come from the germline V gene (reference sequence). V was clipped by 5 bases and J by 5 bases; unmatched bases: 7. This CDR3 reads CASSPPGTGHQPQHF. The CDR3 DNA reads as TGTGCCAGCAGCCCCCCCGGGACAGGGCATCAGCCCCAGCATTTT.

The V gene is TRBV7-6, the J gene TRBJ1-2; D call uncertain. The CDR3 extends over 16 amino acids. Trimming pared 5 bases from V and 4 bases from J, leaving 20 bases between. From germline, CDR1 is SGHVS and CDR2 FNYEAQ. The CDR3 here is CASSLPPPGKFYGYTF. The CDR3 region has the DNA TGTGCCAGCAGCCTCCCCCCCCCAGGCAAGTTCTATGGCTACACCTTC.

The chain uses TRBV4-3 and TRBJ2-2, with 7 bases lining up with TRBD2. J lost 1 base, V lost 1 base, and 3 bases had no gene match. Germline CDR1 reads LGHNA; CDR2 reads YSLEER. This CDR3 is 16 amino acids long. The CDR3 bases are TGCGCCAGCAGCCAAGTCCGGGGGGTGAACACCGGGGAGCTGTTTTTT. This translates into CASSQVRGVNTGELFF.

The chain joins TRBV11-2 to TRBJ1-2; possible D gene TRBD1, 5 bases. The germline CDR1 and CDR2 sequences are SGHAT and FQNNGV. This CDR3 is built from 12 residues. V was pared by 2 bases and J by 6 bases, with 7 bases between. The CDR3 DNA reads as TGTGCCAGCAGCTTATCGGGGGATGGCTACACCTTC. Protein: CASSLSGDGYTF. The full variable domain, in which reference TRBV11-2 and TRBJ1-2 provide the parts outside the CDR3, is EAGVAQSPRYKIIEKRQSVAFWCNPISGHATLYWYQQILGQGPKLLIQFQNNGVVDDSQLPKDRFSAERLKGVDSTLKIQPAKLEDSAVYLCASSLSGDGYTFGSGTRLTVV.

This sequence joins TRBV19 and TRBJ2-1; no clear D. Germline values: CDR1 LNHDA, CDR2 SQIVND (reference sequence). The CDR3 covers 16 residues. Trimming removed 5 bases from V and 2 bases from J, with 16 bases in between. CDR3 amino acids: CASSVSWKVPYNEQFF. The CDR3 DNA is TGTGCCAGTAGTGTTAGCTGGAAGGTCCCCTACAATGAGCAGTTCTTC. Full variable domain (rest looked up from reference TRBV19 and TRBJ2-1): DGGITQSPKYLFRKEGQNVTLSCEQNLNHDAMYWYRQDPGQGLRLIYYSQIVNDFQKGDIAEGYSVSREKKESFPLTVTSAQKNPTAFYLCASSVSWKVPYNEQFFGPGTRLTVL.

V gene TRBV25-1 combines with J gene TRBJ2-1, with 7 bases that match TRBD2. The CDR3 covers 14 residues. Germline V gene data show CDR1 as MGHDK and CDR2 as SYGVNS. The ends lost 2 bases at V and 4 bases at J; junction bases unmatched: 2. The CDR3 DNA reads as TGTGCCAGCAGTGAAGGGGGAGGGTACAATGAGCAGTTCTTC. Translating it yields CASSEGGGYNEQFF.

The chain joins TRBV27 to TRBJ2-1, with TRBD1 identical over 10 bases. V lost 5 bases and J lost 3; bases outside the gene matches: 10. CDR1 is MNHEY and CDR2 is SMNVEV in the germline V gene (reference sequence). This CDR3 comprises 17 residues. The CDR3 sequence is CASSTDRGRTVYNEQFF. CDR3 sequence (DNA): TGTGCCAGCAGTACCGACAGGGGGCGGACGGTCTACAATGAGCAGTTCTTC.

DNA for the CDR3: TGTGCCAGCAGAGTATTTGACAGTAGCAATCAGCCCCAGCATTTT. Protein: CASRVFDSSNQPQHF. The chain has TRBV4-2 and TRBJ1-5, with D perhaps matching TRBD1 (5 bases). This CDR3 region has 15 residues. Germline CDR1 is LGHNA and CDR2 is YNFKEQ. Trimming left V 6 bases short and J 0 bases short, with 12 bases between.

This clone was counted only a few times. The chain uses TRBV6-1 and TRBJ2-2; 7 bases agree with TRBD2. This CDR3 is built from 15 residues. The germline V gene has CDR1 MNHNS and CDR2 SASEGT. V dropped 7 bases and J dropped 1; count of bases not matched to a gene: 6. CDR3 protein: CASTGTGGNTGELFF. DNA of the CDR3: TGTGCCAGCACAGGGACGGGGGGGAACACCGGGGAGCTGTTTTTT.

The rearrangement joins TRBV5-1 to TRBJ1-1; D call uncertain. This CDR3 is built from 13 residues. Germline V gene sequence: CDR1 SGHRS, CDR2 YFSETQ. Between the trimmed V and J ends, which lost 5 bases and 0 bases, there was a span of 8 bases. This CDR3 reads CASRAEMNTEAFF. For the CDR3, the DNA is TGCGCCAGCAGGGCGGAGATGAACACTGAAGCTTTCTTT.

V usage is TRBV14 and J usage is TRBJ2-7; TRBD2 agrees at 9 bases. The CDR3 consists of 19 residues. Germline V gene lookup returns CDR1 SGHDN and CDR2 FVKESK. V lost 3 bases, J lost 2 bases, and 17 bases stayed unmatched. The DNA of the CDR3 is TGTGCCAGCAGCCAGGTGCACTTGGCGGGAGGGCCGGGAACCTACGAGCAGTACTTC. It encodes CASSQVHLAGGPGTYEQYF.

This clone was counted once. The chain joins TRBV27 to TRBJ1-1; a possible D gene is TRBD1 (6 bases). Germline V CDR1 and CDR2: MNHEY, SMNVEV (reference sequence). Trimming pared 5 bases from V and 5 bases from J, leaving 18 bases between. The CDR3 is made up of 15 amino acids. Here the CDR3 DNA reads TGTGCCAGCAGTCTTACTGACAGGAAGGGGACTGAAGCTTTCTTT. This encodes CASSLTDRKGTEAFF.

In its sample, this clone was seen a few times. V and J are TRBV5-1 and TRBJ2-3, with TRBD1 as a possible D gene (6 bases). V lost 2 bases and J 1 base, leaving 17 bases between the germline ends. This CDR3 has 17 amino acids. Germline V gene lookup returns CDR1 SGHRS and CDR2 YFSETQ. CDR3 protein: CASSLGEQGLGTDTQYF. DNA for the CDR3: TGCGCCAGCAGCTTAGGCGAGCAGGGGCTCGGCACAGATACGCAGTATTTT.

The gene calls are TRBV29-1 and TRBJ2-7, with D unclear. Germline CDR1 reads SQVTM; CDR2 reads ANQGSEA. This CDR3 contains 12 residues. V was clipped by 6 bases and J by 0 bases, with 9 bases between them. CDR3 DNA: TGCAGCGTCGGAGCCACCTCCTACGAGCAGTACTTC. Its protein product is CSVGATSYEQYF.